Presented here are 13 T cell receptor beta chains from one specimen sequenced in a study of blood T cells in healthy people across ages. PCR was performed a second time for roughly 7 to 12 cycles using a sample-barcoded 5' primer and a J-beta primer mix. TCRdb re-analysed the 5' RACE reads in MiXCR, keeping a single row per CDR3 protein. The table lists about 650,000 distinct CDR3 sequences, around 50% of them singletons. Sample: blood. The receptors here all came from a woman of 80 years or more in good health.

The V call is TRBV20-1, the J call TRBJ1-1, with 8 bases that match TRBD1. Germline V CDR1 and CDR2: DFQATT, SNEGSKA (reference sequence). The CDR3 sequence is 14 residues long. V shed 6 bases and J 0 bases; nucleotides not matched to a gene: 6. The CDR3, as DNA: TGCAGTGCCACCAGACAGGGGCTGAACACTGAAGCTTTCTTT. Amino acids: CSATRQGLNTEAFF.

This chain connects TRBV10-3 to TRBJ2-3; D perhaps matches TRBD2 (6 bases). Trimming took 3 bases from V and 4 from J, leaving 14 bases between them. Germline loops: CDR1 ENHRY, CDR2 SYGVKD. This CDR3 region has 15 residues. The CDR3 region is CAISDNGRGSDTQYF. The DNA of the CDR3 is TGTGCCATCAGTGATAACGGGCGGGGTTCAGATACGCAGTATTTT.

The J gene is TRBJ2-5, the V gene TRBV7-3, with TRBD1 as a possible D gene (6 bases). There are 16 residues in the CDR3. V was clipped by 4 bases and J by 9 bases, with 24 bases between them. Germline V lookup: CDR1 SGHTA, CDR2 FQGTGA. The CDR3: CASSSRHLQGVVPQYF. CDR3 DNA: TGTGCCAGCAGCTCGCGGCACTTACAGGGTGTGGTACCCCAGTACTTC.

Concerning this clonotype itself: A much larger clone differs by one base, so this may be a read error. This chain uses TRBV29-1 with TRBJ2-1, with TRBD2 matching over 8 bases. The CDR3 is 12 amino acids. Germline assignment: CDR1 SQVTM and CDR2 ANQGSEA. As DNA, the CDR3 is TGCGGCGGAAGCGGGAGCTACAATGAGCAGTTCTTC. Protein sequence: CGGSGSYNEQFF.

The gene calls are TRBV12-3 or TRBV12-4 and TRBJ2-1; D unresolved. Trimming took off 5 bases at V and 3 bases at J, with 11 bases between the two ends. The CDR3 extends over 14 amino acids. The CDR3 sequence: CASSPPLSYNEQFF. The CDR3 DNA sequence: TGTGCCAGCAGTCCCCCTTTGAGCTACAATGAGCAGTTCTTC.

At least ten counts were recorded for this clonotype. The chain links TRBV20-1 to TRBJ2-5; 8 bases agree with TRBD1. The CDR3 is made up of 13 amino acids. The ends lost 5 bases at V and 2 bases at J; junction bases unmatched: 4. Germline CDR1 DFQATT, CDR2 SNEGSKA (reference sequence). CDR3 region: CSADRGNQETQYF. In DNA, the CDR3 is TGCAGTGCTGACAGGGGTAATCAAGAGACCCAGTACTTC.

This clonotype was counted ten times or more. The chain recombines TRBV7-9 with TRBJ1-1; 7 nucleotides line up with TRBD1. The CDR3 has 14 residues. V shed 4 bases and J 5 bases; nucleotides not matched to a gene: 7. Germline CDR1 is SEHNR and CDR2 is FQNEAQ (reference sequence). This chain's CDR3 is CASSYLAGGTEAFF. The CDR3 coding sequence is TGTGCCAGCAGCTATCTTGCAGGGGGTACTGAAGCTTTCTTT. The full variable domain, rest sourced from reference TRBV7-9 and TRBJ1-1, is DTGVSQNPRHKITKRGQNVTFRCDPISEHNRLYWYRQTLGQGPEFLTYFQNEAQLEKSRLLSDRFSAERPKGSFSTLEIQRTEQGDSAMYLCASSYLAGGTEAFFGQGTRLTVV.

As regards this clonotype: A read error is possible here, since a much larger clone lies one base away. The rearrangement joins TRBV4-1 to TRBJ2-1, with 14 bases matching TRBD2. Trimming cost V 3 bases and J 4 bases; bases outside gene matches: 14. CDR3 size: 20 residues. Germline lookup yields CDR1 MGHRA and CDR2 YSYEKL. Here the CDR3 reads CASSQAGLAGALGGYNEQFF. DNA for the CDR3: TGCGCCAGCAGCCAGGCGGGACTAGCGGGAGCCCTGGGCGGGTACAATGAGCAGTTCTTC.

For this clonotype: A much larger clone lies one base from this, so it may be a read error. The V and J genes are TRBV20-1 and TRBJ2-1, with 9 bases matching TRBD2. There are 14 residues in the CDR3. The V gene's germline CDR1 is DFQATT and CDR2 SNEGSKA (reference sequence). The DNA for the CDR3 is TGCAGTGCAAATAGCGGGAGCTCCTACAGTGAGCAGTTCTTC. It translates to CSANSGSSYSEQFF.

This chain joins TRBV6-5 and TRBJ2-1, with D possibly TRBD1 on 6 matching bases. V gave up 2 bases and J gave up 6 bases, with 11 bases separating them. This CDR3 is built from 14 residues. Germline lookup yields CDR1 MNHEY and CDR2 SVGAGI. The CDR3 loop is CASSYARGVNEQFF. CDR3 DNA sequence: TGTGCCAGCAGTTACGCCAGGGGCGTCAATGAGCAGTTCTTC.

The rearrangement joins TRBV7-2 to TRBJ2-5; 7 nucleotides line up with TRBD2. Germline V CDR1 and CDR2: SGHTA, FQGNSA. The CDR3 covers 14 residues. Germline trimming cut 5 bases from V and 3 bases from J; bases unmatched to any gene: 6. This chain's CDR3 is CASSPCGREETQYF. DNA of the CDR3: TGTGCCAGCAGCCCCTGTGGGAGGGAAGAGACCCAGTACTTC.

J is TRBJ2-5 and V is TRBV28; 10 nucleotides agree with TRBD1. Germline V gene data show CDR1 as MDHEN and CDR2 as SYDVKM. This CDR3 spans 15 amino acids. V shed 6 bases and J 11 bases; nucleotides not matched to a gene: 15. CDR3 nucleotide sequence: TGTGCCAGCAGGGGCGGGACAGGGGCATCATGGGAGCAGTACTTC. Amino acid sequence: CASRGGTGASWEQYF.

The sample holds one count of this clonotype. The CDR3 nucleotides are TGCGCCAGCAGCTTGTATCCCATGTCTTCTCCCTACGAGCAGTACTTC. Translation: CASSLYPMSSPYEQYF. The chain has TRBV5-1 and TRBJ2-7; D is undetermined. CDR1 SGHRS and CDR2 YFSETQ come from the germline V gene. Trimming stripped 1 base from V and 2 bases from J, with 16 bases between. The CDR3 length is 16 residues.